The 32 T cell receptor beta chains below were found in one sample sequenced in a study of CD8 T cells in Susac syndrome. Random hexamers served to reverse transcribe roughly 0.45 to 1 ug RNA. TCRdb reanalysed the immunoSEQ multiplex PCR reads using MiXCR and keeps one entry per CDR3 protein. The sample lists about 80,000 distinct CDR3 sequences, 85% to 95% seen once, with approximately 0.92% in the top ten. The sequencing input was CD8+ T cells from PBMCs. These receptors all come from a human donor with Susac syndrome.

The chain is built from TRBV5-1 and TRBJ2-1; D possibly uses TRBD1 or TRBD2 (6 bases each). Per the germline V gene, CDR1 is SGHRS and CDR2 is YFSETQ. Trimming stripped 4 bases from V and 5 bases from J, with 19 bases between. The CDR3 loop spans 16 amino acids. CDR3 sequence reads: CASSPEAGGPNNEQFF. CDR3 nucleotide sequence: TGCGCCAGCAGCCCGGAGGCTGGGGGGCCTAACAATGAGCAGTTCTTC.

V gene TRBV29-1 combines with J gene TRBJ2-7, with a possible D match to TRBD1 (6 bases). The CDR3 runs to 12 residues. The ends were cut back, 5 bases at V and 5 bases at J, with 13 bases in the middle. Germline loops: CDR1 SQVTM, CDR2 ANQGSEA. The CDR3 loop reads CSVQGSIDEQYF. CDR3 DNA: TGCAGCGTTCAGGGGTCTATCGACGAGCAGTACTTC.

V and J are TRBV30 and TRBJ2-2, with no clear D. V lost 4 bases and J lost 6, with 9 bases in between. CDR1 and CDR2 from the germline V gene are GTSNPN and SVGIG (reference sequence). The CDR3 consists of 12 residues. The CDR3 reads CAWKSGSGELFF. In DNA, the CDR3 is TGTGCCTGGAAATCTGGGTCCGGGGAGCTGTTTTTT.

This clonotype has only one observation. The J gene is TRBJ2-7, the V gene TRBV20-1, with 8 bases identical to TRBD2. V shed 6 bases, J shed 0 bases, and the junction held 7 bases outside the gene matches. The CDR3 is 14 residues long. Per germline, CDR1 DFQATT and CDR2 SNEGSKA (reference sequence). This chain's CDR3 is CSATPGGSSYEQYF. The CDR3 DNA is TGCAGTGCCACCCCGGGGGGGAGCTCCTACGAGCAGTACTTC.

The CDR3 region has the DNA TGTGCCAGCAGCAAGGGACAGGAGGCCGCTAACTATGGCTACACCTTC. It codes for CASSKGQEAANYGYTF. V and J are TRBV13 and TRBJ1-2; 8 nucleotides match TRBD1. The junction had 8 bases not matched to a gene; V was cut back by 5 bases and J by 0 bases. CDR3 length equals 16 residues. The V gene's germline CDR1 is PRHDT and CDR2 FYEKMQ (reference sequence).

The chain uses TRBV11-2 and TRBJ2-1, with TRBD2 identical over 12 bases. CDR3 size: 16 residues. Germline CDR1 reads SGHAT; CDR2 reads FQNNGV. V trimming: 4 bases; J trimming: 4 bases; junction bases outside the gene matches: 5. CDR3: CASSSGGLAGYNEQFF. The DNA for the CDR3 is TGTGCCAGCAGCTCCGGTGGACTAGCGGGATACAATGAGCAGTTCTTC.

This chain links TRBV20-1 with TRBJ1-1; D call uncertain. The CDR3 has 12 residues. V was shortened by 4 bases and J by 1 base, with 7 bases between the two germline ends. Germline assignment: CDR1 DFQATT and CDR2 SNEGSKA (reference sequence). The CDR3 loop is CSATPRNTEAFF. CDR3 nucleotide sequence: TGCAGTGCTACCCCCAGGAACACTGAAGCTTTCTTT.

The chain joins TRBV28 to TRBJ2-2; 8 bases are a match to TRBD2. Losses at the gene ends were 7 bases for V and 7 bases for J; bases not matched to a gene: 11. The CDR3 contains 15 residues. Germline V gene data show CDR1 as MDHEN and CDR2 as SYDVKM. The CDR3 nucleotides are TGTGCCAGCAAGATTGGACTAGCCGCCCGCGGGGAGCTGTTTTTT. Encoded protein: CASKIGLAARGELFF.

V usage is TRBV5-6 and J usage is TRBJ1-2, with D possibly being TRBD1 (5 bases). This CDR3 region has 14 residues. Per the germline V gene, CDR1 is SGHDT and CDR2 is YYEEEE. V lost 4 bases and J lost 1, with 11 bases in between. The CDR3 protein is CASSIDRLNYGYTF. The CDR3 DNA follows: TGTGCCAGCAGCATTGACAGACTTAACTATGGCTACACCTTC.

The chain carries TRBV5-1 and TRBJ2-3, with a weak D call TRBD2 (5 bases). Trimming shortened V by 0 bases and J by 0 bases, and 14 bases separated the two germline ends. CDR3 size: 17 residues. Germline V gene lookup returns CDR1 SGHRS and CDR2 YFSETQ. The CDR3: CASSLDFYGESTDTQYF. In DNA form, the CDR3 reads TGCGCCAGCAGCTTGGATTTTTACGGGGAGAGCACAGATACGCAGTATTTT. The full variable domain, with the rest looked up from reference TRBV5-1 and TRBJ2-3, is KAGVTQTPRYLIKTRGQQVTLSCSPISGHRSVSWYQQTPGQGLQFLFEYFSETQRNKGNFPGRFSGRQFSNSRSEMNVSTLELGDSALYLCASSLDFYGESTDTQYFGPGTRLTVL.

This chain connects TRBV5-6 to TRBJ2-5; TRBD1 agrees at 7 bases. V dropped 0 bases and J dropped 4; count of bases not matched to a gene: 3. The V gene's germline CDR1 is SGHDT and CDR2 YYEEEE. The CDR3 covers 14 residues. This chain's CDR3 is CASSLGDSPETQYF. The CDR3 nucleotides read TGTGCCAGCAGCTTGGGGGACAGCCCAGAGACCCAGTACTTC. Using reference TRBV5-6 and TRBJ2-5 for the parts outside the CDR3, the full variable domain is DAGVTQSPTHLIKTRGQQVTLRCSPKSGHDTVSWYQQALGQGPQFIFQYYEEEERQRGNFPDRFSGHQFPNYSSELNVNALLLGDSALYLCASSLGDSPETQYFGPGTRLLVL.

The rearrangement joins TRBV4-3 to TRBJ2-3; TRBD1 aligns across 8 bases. Germline V gene data show CDR1 as LGHNA and CDR2 as YSLEER. CDR3 length: 15 residues. With V trimmed by 4 bases and J by 2 bases, 5 bases remained unmatched. CDR3 DNA: TGCGCCAGCAGCCGAGGACAGGGACTCACAGATACGCAGTATTTT. Its translation is CASSRGQGLTDTQYF.

The chain has TRBV6-5 and TRBJ2-1; TRBD2 aligns across 11 bases. The trim removed 4 bases at V and 4 bases at J, leaving 9 bases unmatched. Germline V CDR1 and CDR2: MNHEY, SVGAGI. CDR3 length: 17 residues. CDR3 protein: CASSSASGGTEYNEQFF. Written as DNA, the CDR3 is TGTGCCAGCAGTTCGGCTAGCGGGGGGACCGAATACAATGAGCAGTTCTTC.

CDR3 bases: TGTGCCTGGTCGCGGGGAAGACACCAGCATTTT. Encoded protein: CAWSRGRHQHF. The chain couples TRBV30 to TRBJ1-5, with D unclear. The germline V and J ends were trimmed by 5 bases and 12 bases, with 14 bases remaining between them. Germline CDR1 reads GTSNPN; CDR2 reads SVGIG (reference sequence). The CDR3 is 11 amino acids.

This clonotype occurred once. The rearrangement uses TRBV2 and TRBJ1-2; D is perhaps TRBD1 (6 bases). V was trimmed by 1 base and J by 7 bases, leaving 13 bases between them. This CDR3 has 14 amino acids. Germline-derived CDR1 and CDR2 are SNHLY and FYNNEI. CDR3 in amino acids: CASSEVGGRSGYTF. CDR3 in DNA: TGTGCCAGCAGTGAAGTCGGGGGCAGGAGTGGCTACACCTTC.

The CDR3 bases are TGCAGTGCTAGAGGGGACAGGGCAGCCTACGAGCAGTACTTC. Amino acids: CSARGDRAAYEQYF. The chain uses TRBV20-1 and TRBJ2-7; 9 positions match TRBD1. The CDR3 is 14 amino acids. V dropped 1 base and J dropped 2; count of bases not matched to a gene: 3. CDR1 is DFQATT, CDR2 SNEGSKA, per germline (reference sequence).

This chain links TRBV4-2 with TRBJ2-1, with TRBD2 identical over 12 bases. Trimming removed 3 bases from V and 8 bases from J; junction bases left unmatched: 8. The CDR3 consists of 16 residues. The germline CDR1 and CDR2 sequences are LGHNA and YNFKEQ. The CDR3 coding sequence is TGTGCCAGCAGCCAGAGTGCTAGCGGGAGGGTCGATGAGCAGTTCTTC. Residues: CASSQSASGRVDEQFF.

Only one count was recorded for this clonotype. J is TRBJ2-7 and V is TRBV29-1; 11 bases agree with TRBD2. The V segment lost 6 bases and the J segment 3 bases; nucleotides outside the gene matches: 4. The CDR3 runs to 13 residues. CDR1 is SQVTM, CDR2 ANQGSEA, per germline. The CDR3 loop is CSVHGTSGYEQYF. CDR3 sequence (DNA): TGCAGCGTACACGGGACTAGCGGCTACGAGCAGTACTTC.

The chain carries TRBV12-3 or TRBV12-4 and TRBJ1-4; D uncertain. CDR3 length: 12 residues. V lost 3 bases and J 5 bases, leaving 4 bases between the germline ends. The CDR3 spells CASSFSNEKLFF. The CDR3 bases are TGTGCCAGCAGTTTCAGCAATGAAAAACTGTTTTTT.

The genes are TRBV4-3 and TRBJ2-1; D is undetermined. Trimming left V 0 bases short and J 4 bases short, with 10 bases between. From germline, CDR1 is LGHNA and CDR2 YSLEER. The CDR3 contains 15 residues. CDR3 DNA: TGCGCCAGCAGCCAAGATCGGCCCCATTACAATGAGCAGTTCTTC. It specifies CASSQDRPHYNEQFF.

The CDR3 is CASNFGSYNEQFF. In DNA form, the CDR3 reads TGTGCCAGTAACTTCGGCTCCTACAATGAGCAGTTCTTC. The rearrangement joins TRBV19 to TRBJ2-1; D remains unclear. The V end was cut by 7 bases, the J end by 0 bases, with 7 bases between. The CDR3 is 13 residues long. Germline CDR1 LNHDA, CDR2 SQIVND (reference sequence).

The CDR3 region has the DNA TGCGCCAGCAGCTTGGCCTTCGGTTTCACTGAAGCTTTCTTT. Translated: CASSLAFGFTEAFF. The gene calls are TRBV5-1 and TRBJ1-1; D uncertain. This CDR3 has 14 residues. CDR1 and CDR2 from the germline V gene are SGHRS and YFSETQ. V was cut by 0 bases and J by 4 bases, with 10 bases left in between.

The chain links TRBV5-4 to TRBJ2-2; TRBD2 matches at 14 bases. Unmatched junction bases numbered 0, after V lost 0 bases and J lost 5 bases. CDR1 and CDR2 (germline): SGHNT, YYREEE (reference sequence). The CDR3 loop spans 16 amino acids. The CDR3 region is CASSLGLAGGTGELFF. The CDR3 region has the DNA TGTGCCAGCAGCTTGGGACTAGCGGGAGGGACCGGGGAGCTGTTTTTT.

The chain uses TRBV29-1 and TRBJ2-5; unclear D gene. CDR3 size: 12 residues. Germline lookup yields CDR1 SQVTM and CDR2 ANQGSEA. V was cut by 2 bases and J by 3 bases, with 7 bases left in between. CDR3 in DNA: TGCAGCGTTGAATGGCCAGAAGAGACCCAGTACTTC. Its translation is CSVEWPEETQYF.

The rearrangement joins TRBV27 to TRBJ2-1; tentatively, D is TRBD2 (6 bases). CDR3 length: 12 amino acids. CDR1 and CDR2 from the germline V gene are MNHEY and SMNVEV (reference sequence). Trimming cost V 7 bases and J 5 bases, with 9 bases left between them. This CDR3 reads CASKSGDNEQFF. The CDR3 DNA follows: TGTGCCAGCAAATCGGGAGACAATGAGCAGTTCTTC.

The chain combines TRBV7-9 with TRBJ2-6; tentatively, D is TRBD1 or TRBD2 (6 bases each). In germline, CDR1 is SEHNR, CDR2 FQNEAQ (reference sequence). V was clipped by 5 bases and J by 5 bases, with 10 bases between them. The CDR3 has 14 residues. CDR3 sequence (DNA): TGTGCCAGCAGCGGGGGGCGCTGGGCCAACGTCCTGACTTTC. Translation gives CASSGGRWANVLTF.

The J gene is TRBJ2-7, the V gene TRBV21-1; the D call TRBD1 from the table was never checked on the DNA. TRBV21-1 represents a pseudogene. The CDR3 contains 16 residues. The CDR3 region has the DNA TGTGCCAGTAATAAATCCCCGGGACAGAGAGGCCACGAGCAGTACTTC. Its translation: CASNKSPGQRGHEQYF.

The chain is built from TRBV20-1 and TRBJ1-1, with 11 bases lining up with TRBD1. V trimming: 6 bases; J trimming: 1 base; junction bases outside the gene matches: 1. The CDR3 covers 13 residues. Germline V CDR1 and CDR2: DFQATT, SNEGSKA (reference sequence). The CDR3 loop reads CSADRGQNTEAFF. The DNA of the CDR3 is TGCAGTGCGGACAGGGGGCAGAACACTGAAGCTTTCTTT.

In this sample, this clonotype turned up once. The chain links TRBV27 to TRBJ2-6; TRBD2 might be the D (5 bases). V dropped 3 bases and J dropped 1 base, with 13 bases sitting between them. CDR3 length: 17 residues. The V gene's germline CDR1 is MNHEY and CDR2 SMNVEV (reference sequence). The CDR3 loop reads CASSFRGAGSGANVLTF. As DNA, the CDR3 is TGTGCCAGCAGTTTTAGAGGTGCGGGTTCTGGGGCCAACGTCCTGACTTTC.

The chain joins TRBV27 to TRBJ2-7; the D is unclear. Trimming removed 2 bases at V and 3 bases at J, with 11 bases between. The CDR3 contains 14 residues. From germline, CDR1 is MNHEY and CDR2 SMNVEV (reference sequence). CDR3 in DNA: TGTGCCAGCAGTTTAATACAGAACCTCTACGAGCAGTACTTC. It yields the protein CASSLIQNLYEQYF.

The genes are TRBV18 and TRBJ2-5, with D possibly being TRBD1 or TRBD2 (6 bases each). CDR1 is KGHSH and CDR2 is LQKENI in the germline V gene. V was shortened by 7 bases and J by 5 bases, with 14 bases between the two germline ends. The CDR3 contains 13 residues. CDR3 in amino acids: CASLPGAWETQYF. CDR3 in DNA: TGTGCCAGCTTGCCGGGGGCGTGGGAGACCCAGTACTTC.

This rearrangement joins TRBV5-1 to TRBJ2-3; the match to TRBD2 covers 8 bases. The CDR3 contains 15 residues. In germline, CDR1 is SGHRS, CDR2 YFSETQ. V dropped 4 bases and J dropped 5; count of bases not matched to a gene: 9. CDR3 sequence (DNA): TGCGCCAGCAGCGACAGGAGCGGGGGACAAGATACGCAGTATTTT. It codes for CASSDRSGGQDTQYF.